The TCR beta chain described here comes from a study of identical twins listed by TCRdb under 2016. As for the study more broadly: To test whether fetal clonotypes persist, the study used deep sequencing on TCR alpha and beta repertoires from monozygotic twins, unrelated adults of various ages, and cord blood. To rule out contamination, replicate twin experiments were performed at different times with different library preparation protocols. Beyond this particular receptor, the publication reports: Recombination models systematically underestimated out-of-frame TCR alpha sharing in monozygotic twins but agreed with sharing between unrelated individuals. Abundant cord blood beta clonotypes had fewer insertions, young adult naive repertoires showed a similar but weaker trend, and memory repertoires showed no such trend. Compared with coincidental sharing between unrelated individuals, out-of-frame TCR alpha sequences shared between twins had an excess of sequences with low generation probability. Invariant T cells such as MAIT and iNKT could partly confound zero-insertion analyses, though diverse VJ usage argued against this for most clonotypes. The excess sharing between twins in beta out-of-frame sequences was weaker because fewer shared sequences reduced the signal-to-noise ratio. Because the same donors could not be followed over many years, the conclusions relied on cross-sectional statistical analysis.

Every donor in the study was a healthy Caucasian. Three unrelated non-twin adults were also sequenced: a male aged 18 to 30, a male aged 50 to 60 and a female aged 50 to 60. Miltenyi CD45RO+ enrichment and human naive T-cell isolation kits were used to isolate memory (CD45RO+) and naive T cells from PBMC. The CDR3 covers 11 residues, taking in both the cysteine and the phenylalanine. This entry keeps only the CDR3 DNA: 33 bases, framed from base 1. Relative to germline, V is 3 bases shorter and J is 8 bases shorter, with 8 bases between their ends. Libraries were made using 5' RACE. These reads were obtained on an Illumina HiSeq 2000. Template switching introduced a universal primer binding site; the final cDNA contained a unique molecular identifier, enabling accurate counting of TCR cDNA molecules. Specific primers in the conserved constant-segment region were used to synthesize first-strand cDNA for TCR alpha and beta chains. To control for contamination, every cDNA library carried two barcodes: a SMART-Mk sample barcode plus Illumina barcodes. Two successive PCR steps introduced TruSeq adapter sequences along with Illumina sample barcodes. TCR alpha and beta cDNA libraries were sequenced on the Illumina HiSeq platform with custom primers. As for how the authors treated the data: Unique molecular identifiers were extracted from raw reads with MiGEC, and CDR3 positions were determined with MiXCR. For each individual, recombination models were inferred using an EM algorithm with the repgenHMM and IGoR tools. Shared clonotype analysis was performed with the tcR package in R, normalizing sharing by the product of cloneset sizes. Out-of-frame nonproductive sequences were analyzed to study raw recombination free of thymic and clonal selection effects. TCRdb passed the public sequencing reads through fastp at Q25 and MiXCR, retaining productive beta sequences. Records with the same CDR3 protein are collapsed into one entry carrying the most frequent genes and DNA. It is TCRdb's table, rather than the study itself, that gives the V and J calls and clone size. The sample includes approximately 700,000 distinct CDR3 sequences, with around 6% observed a single time. The top ten constitute about 2% of the sample.

This clonotype was recorded at least ten times. It has no known antigen specificity. No base quality information exists; no much larger clone differs at one position. The sequencing sample was made of naive T cells sorted from blood. This specimen's cell subset or site label, interpreted: cells isolated with a human naive T-cell isolation kit. The clonotype comes from a young man in good health. The chain is assembled from TRBV12-3 or TRBV12-4 and TRBJ2-7; the D region possibly corresponds to TRBD1 (6 bases align). CDR3 region: CASSFGDKQYF. The DNA is as follows: TGTGCCAGCAGTTTCGGGGACAAGCAGTACTTC.